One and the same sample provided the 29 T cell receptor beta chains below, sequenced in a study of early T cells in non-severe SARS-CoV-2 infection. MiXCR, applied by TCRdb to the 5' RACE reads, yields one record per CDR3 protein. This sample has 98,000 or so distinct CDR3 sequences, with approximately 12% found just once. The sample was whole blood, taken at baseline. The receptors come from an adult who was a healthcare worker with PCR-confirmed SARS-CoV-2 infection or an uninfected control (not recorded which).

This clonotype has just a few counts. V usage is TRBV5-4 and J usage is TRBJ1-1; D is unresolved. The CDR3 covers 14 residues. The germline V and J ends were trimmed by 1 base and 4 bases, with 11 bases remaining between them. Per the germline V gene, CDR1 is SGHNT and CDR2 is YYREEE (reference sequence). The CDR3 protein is CASSLSTDSTEAFF. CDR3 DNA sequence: TGTGCCAGCAGCTTGTCGACCGACTCCACTGAAGCTTTCTTT. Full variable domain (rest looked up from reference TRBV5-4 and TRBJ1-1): ETGVTQSPTHLIKTRGQQVTLRCSSQSGHNTVSWYQQALGQGPQFIFQYYREEENGRGNFPPRFSGLQFPNYSSELNVNALELDDSALYLCASSLSTDSTEAFFGQGTRLTVV.

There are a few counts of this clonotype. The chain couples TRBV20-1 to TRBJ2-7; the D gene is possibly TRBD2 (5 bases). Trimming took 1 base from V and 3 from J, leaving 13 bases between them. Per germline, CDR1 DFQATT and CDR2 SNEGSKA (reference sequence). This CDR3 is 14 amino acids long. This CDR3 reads CSARGGVRDYEQYF. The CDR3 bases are TGCAGTGCTAGAGGTGGGGTCCGGGACTACGAGCAGTACTTC.

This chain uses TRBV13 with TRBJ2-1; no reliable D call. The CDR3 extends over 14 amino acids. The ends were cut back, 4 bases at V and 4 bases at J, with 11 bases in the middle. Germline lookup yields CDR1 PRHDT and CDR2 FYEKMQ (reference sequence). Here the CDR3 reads CASSSADLYNEQFF. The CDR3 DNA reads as TGTGCCAGCAGCTCAGCAGACTTATACAATGAGCAGTTCTTC.

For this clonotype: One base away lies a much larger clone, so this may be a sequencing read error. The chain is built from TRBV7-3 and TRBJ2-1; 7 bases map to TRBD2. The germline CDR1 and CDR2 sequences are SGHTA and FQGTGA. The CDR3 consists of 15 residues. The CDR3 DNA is TGTGCCAGCAGCTTAGGCGGGAGCTCCCACAATGAGCAGTTCTTC. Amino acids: CASSLGGSSHNEQFF.

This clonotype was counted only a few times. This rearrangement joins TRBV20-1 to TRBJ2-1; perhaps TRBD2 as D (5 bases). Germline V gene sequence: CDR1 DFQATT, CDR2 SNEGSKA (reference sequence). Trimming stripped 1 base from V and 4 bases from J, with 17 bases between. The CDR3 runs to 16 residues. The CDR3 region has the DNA TGCAGTGCTAGAGCCACGGACTCCCAACGTTACAATGAGCAGTTCTTC. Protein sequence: CSARATDSQRYNEQFF.

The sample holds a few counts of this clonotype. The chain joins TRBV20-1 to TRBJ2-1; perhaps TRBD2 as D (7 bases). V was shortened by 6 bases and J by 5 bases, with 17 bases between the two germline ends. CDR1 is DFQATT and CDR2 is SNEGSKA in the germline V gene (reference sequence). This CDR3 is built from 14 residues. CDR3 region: CSAGGPGVHNEQFF. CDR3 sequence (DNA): TGCAGTGCCGGGGGGCCGGGAGTGCACAATGAGCAGTTCTTC.

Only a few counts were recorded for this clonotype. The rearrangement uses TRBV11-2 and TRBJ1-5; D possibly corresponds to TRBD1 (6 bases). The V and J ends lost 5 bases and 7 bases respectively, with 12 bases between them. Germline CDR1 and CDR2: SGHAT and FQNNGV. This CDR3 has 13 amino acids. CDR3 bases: TGTGCCAGCAGCGCCTACCAGGGGCAGCCCCAGCATTTT. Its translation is CASSAYQGQPQHF. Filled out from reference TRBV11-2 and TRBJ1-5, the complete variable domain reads EAGVAQSPRYKIIEKRQSVAFWCNPISGHATLYWYQQILGQGPKLLIQFQNNGVVDDSQLPKDRFSAERLKGVDSTLKIQPAKLEDSAVYLCASSAYQGQPQHFGDGTRLSIL.

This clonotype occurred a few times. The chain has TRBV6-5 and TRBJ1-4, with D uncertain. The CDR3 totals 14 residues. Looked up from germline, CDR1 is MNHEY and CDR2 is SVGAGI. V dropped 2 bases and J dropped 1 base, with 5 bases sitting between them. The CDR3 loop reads CASSYGITNEKLFF. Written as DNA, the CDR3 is TGTGCCAGCAGTTACGGTATAACTAATGAAAAACTGTTTTTT.

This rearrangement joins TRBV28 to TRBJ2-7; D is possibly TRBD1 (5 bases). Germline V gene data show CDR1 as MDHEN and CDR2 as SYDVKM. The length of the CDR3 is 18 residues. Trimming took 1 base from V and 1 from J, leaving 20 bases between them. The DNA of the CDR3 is TGTGCCAGCAGTTTATATGTGGCCTTGGCAGGGCCGTCCTACGAGCAGTACTTC. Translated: CASSLYVALAGPSYEQYF.

The CDR3 loop reads CSARGFSRDRGSPNYYEQYF. DNA for the CDR3: TGCAGTGCTAGAGGCTTTTCGCGGGACAGGGGATCCCCGAACTACTACGAGCAGTACTTC. The chain couples TRBV20-1 to TRBJ2-7; 10 bases match TRBD1. Per the germline V gene, CDR1 is DFQATT and CDR2 is SNEGSKA (reference sequence). Trimming took 1 base from V and 3 from J; bases not matched to a gene: 21. The CDR3 loop spans 20 amino acids.

The CDR3 region is CASSITGGSTEAFF. The CDR3 DNA follows: TGTGCCAGCAGCATTACTGGGGGGAGCACTGAAGCTTTCTTT. This sequence joins TRBV3-1 and TRBJ1-1, with D perhaps TRBD1 (5 bases). CDR1 is LGHDT and CDR2 is YNNKEL in the germline V gene (reference sequence). V gave up 5 bases and J gave up 4 bases, with 14 bases separating them. The CDR3 loop spans 14 amino acids.

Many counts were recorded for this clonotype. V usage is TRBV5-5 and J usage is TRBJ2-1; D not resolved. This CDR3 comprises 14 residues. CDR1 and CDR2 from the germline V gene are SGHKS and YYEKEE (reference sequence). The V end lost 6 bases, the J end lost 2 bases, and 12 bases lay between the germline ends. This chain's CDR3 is CASKETVAYNEQFF. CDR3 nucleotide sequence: TGTGCCAGCAAGGAGACCGTCGCCTACAATGAGCAGTTCTTC. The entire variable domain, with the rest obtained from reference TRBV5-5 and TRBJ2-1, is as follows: DAGVTQSPTHLIKTRGQQVTLRCSPISGHKSVSWYQQVLGQGPQFIFQYYEKEERGRGNFPDRFSARQFPNYSSELNVNALLLGDSALYLCASKETVAYNEQFFGPGTRLTVL.

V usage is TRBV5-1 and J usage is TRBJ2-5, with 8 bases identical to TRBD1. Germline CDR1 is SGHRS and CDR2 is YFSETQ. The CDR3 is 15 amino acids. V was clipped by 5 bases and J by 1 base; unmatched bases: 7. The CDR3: CASRSGTGPQETQYF. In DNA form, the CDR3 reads TGCGCCAGCAGATCTGGGACAGGCCCCCAAGAGACCCAGTACTTC.

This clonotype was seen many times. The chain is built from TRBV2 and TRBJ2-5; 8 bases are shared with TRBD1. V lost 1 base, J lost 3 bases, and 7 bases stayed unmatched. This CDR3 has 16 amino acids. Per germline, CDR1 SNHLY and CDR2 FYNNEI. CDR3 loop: CASSEVAGGAKETQYF. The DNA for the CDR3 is TGTGCCAGCAGTGAAGTGGCAGGGGGCGCGAAAGAGACCCAGTACTTC. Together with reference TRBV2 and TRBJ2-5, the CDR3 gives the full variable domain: EPEVTQTPSHQVTQMGQEVILRCVPISNHLYFYWYRQILGQKVEFLVSFYNNEISEKSEIFDDQFSVERPDGSNFTLKIRSTKLEDSAMYFCASSEVAGGAKETQYFGPGTRLLVL.

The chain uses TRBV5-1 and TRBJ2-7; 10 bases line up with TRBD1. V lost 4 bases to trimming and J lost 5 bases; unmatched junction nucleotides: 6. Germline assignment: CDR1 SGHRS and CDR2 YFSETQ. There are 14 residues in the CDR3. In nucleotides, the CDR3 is TGCGCCAGCAGCGTACGGGACAGGGGCCACGAGCAGTACTTC. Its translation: CASSVRDRGHEQYF.

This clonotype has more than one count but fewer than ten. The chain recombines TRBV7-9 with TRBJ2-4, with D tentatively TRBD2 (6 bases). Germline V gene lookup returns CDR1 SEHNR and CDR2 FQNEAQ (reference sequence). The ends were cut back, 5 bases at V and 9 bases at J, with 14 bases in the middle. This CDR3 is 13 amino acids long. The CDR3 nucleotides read TGTGCCAGCAGCCGAACACTAGCTGGCATTCAGTACTTC. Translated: CASSRTLAGIQYF.

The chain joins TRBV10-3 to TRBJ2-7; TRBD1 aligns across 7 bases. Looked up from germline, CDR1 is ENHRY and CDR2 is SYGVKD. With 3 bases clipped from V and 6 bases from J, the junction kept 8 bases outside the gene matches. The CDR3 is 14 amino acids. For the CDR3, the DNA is TGTGCCATCAGTGAAGAATACAGGGGCCCCGAGCAGTACTTC. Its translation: CAISEEYRGPEQYF.

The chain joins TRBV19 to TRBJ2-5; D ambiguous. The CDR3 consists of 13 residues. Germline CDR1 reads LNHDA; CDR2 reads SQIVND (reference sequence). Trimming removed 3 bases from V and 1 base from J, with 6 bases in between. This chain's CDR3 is CASSIGSQETQYF. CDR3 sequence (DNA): TGTGCCAGTAGTATCGGCAGCCAAGAGACCCAGTACTTC.

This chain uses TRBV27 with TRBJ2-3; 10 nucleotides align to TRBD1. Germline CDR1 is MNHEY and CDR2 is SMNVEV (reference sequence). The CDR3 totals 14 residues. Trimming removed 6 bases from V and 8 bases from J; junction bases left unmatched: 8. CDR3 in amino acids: CASSPDRGLVTQYF. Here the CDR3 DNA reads TGTGCCAGCAGCCCCGACAGGGGGCTTGTTACGCAGTATTTT.

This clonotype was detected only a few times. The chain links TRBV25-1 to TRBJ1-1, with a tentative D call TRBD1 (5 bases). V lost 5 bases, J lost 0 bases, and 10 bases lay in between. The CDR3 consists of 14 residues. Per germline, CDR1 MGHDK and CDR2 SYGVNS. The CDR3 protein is CASSYAGVNTEAFF. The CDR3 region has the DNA TGTGCCAGCAGTTATGCGGGGGTGAACACTGAAGCTTTCTTT.

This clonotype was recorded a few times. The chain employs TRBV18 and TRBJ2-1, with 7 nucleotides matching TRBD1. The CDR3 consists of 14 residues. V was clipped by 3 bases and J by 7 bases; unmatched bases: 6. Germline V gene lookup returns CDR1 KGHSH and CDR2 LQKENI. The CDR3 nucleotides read TGTGCCAGCTCACCTTTAAGGGGGCCGAATGAGCAGTTCTTC. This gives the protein CASSPLRGPNEQFF.

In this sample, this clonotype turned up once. CDR3 protein: CASSFAEDPQFF. The CDR3 coding sequence is TGTGCCAGCAGCTTCGCGGAGGACCCCCAATTCTTC. The genes are TRBV5-5 and TRBJ2-1; the D gene is possibly TRBD2 (5 bases). The CDR3 sequence is 12 residues long. CDR1 is SGHKS, CDR2 YYEKEE, per germline (reference sequence). Deletions cut 2 bases from V and 16 bases from J, with 16 bases between.

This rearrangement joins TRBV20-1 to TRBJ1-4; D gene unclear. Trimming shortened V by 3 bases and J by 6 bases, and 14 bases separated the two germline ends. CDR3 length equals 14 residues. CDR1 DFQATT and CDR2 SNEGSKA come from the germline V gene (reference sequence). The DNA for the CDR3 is TGCAGTGCTAGTGCGGCAGGAGCAGATGAAAAACTGTTTTTT. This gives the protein CSASAAGADEKLFF.

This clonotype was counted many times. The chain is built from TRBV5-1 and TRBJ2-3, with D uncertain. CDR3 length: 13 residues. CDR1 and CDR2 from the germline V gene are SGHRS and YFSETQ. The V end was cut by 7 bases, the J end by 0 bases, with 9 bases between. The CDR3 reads CASSGTSTDTQYF. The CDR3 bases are TGCGCCAGCTCCGGCACCAGCACAGATACGCAGTATTTT.

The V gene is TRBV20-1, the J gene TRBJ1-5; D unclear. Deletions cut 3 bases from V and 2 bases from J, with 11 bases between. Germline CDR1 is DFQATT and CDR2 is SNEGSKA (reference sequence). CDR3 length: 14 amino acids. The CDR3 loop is CSASAGNRNQPQHF. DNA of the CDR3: TGCAGTGCTAGTGCGGGGAACCGCAATCAGCCCCAGCATTTT.

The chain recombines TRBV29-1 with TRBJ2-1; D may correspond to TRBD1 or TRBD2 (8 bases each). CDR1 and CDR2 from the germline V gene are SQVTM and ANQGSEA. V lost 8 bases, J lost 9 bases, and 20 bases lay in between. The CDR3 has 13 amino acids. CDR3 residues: CSPRTGSGGEQFF. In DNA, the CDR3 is TGCAGCCCTCGGACAGGGAGCGGGGGTGAGCAGTTCTTC.

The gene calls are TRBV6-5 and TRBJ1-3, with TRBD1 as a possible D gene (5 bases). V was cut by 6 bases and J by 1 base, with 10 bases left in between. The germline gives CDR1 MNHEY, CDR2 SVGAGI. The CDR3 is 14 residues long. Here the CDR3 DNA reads TGTGCCAGCAGCCGCAGGGATTCTGGAAACACCATATATTTT. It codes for CASSRRDSGNTIYF.

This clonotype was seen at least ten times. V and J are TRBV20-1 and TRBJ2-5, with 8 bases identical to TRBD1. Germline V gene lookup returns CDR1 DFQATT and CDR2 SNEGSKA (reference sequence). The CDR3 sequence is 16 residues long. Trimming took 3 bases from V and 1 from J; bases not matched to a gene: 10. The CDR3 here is CSASNPGQASQETQYF. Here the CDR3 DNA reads TGCAGTGCTAGCAACCCGGGACAGGCGTCCCAAGAGACCCAGTACTTC.

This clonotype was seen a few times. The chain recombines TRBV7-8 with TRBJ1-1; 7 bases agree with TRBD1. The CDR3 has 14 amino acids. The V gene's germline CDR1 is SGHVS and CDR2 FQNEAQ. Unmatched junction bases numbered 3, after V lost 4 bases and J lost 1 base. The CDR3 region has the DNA TGTGCCAGCAGCTACGGGACAGCGAACACTGAAGCTTTCTTT. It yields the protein CASSYGTANTEAFF.